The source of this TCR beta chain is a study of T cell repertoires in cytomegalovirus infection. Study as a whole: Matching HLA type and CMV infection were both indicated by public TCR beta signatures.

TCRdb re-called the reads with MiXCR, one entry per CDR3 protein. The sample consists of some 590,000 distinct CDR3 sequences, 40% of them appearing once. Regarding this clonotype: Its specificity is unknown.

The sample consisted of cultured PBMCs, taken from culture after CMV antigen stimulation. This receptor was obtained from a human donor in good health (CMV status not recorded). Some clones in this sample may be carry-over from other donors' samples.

CDR3: CASSELAGVSYEQYF. The CDR3 nucleotides read TGTGCCAGCAGCGAACTAGCGGGAGTATCCTACGAGCAGTACTTC. The chain is built from TRBV7-6 and TRBJ2-7, with 11 nucleotides matching TRBD2. CDR3 length: 15 residues. Germline V gives CDR1 SGHVS, CDR2 FNYEAQ. J gave up 1 base and V 5 bases, and 4 bases lay outside the gene matches.